These 7 T cell receptor beta chains were all obtained from the same sample, sequenced in a study of glioma-infiltrating T cells (dated by TCRdb to the mid-2010s). The instrument was an Illumina MiSeq. TCR alpha and beta CDR3 regions were amplified with the iRepertoire nested amplicon-rescue multiplex PCR (arm-PCR) platform from RNA. The public reads were run again by TCRdb, first through fastp at Q25 and then through MiXCR, and only productive beta chains were kept. One record per CDR3 amino acid sequence lists the most common genes and DNA. In all, the sample holds 100,000 to 150,000 distinct CDR3 sequences, and less than 30% of those were seen once. Roughly 15% of the sample comes from the top ten. The specimen was glioma tissue, nonneoplastic brain tissue, or PBMCs (not recorded which). All receptors come from a human donor with low-grade glioma or glioblastoma, undergoing nonglioma brain surgery, or in good health (not recorded which).

As to this clonotype: A much larger clone differs from this one at a single base, so this may be a read error. The J gene is TRBJ2-3, the V gene TRBV2, with 7 positions matching TRBD1. Germline V lookup: CDR1 SNHLY, CDR2 FYNNEI. This CDR3 region has 16 residues. After removal of 8 bases from V and 4 bases from J, the junction contained 15 bases not matched to a gene. The CDR3 sequence is CASGPRLQGVPDTQYF. CDR3 DNA sequence: TGTGCCAGCGGCCCTCGGTTGCAGGGGGTCCCAGATACGCAGTATTTT. Full variable domain (rest looked up from reference TRBV2 and TRBJ2-3): EPEVTQTPSHQVTQMGQEVILRCVPISNHLYFYWYRQILGQKVEFLVSFYNNEISEKSEIFDDQFSVERPDGSNFTLKIRSTKLEDSAMYFCASGPRLQGVPDTQYFGPGTRLTVL.

The chain is built from TRBV4-2 and TRBJ2-2; TRBD2 is a possible D gene (6 bases). The germline V gene has CDR1 LGHNA and CDR2 YNFKEQ. The CDR3 sequence is 17 residues long. V was trimmed by 1 base and J by 4 bases, leaving 16 bases between them. The CDR3 sequence: CASSQGKPSAGTGELFF. The CDR3, as DNA: TGTGCCAGCAGCCAAGGCAAACCTAGCGCGGGCACCGGGGAGCTGTTTTTT.

Many counts were recorded for this clonotype. This rearrangement joins TRBV7-6 to TRBJ1-2; the D is unclear. Trimming stripped 4 bases from V and 4 bases from J, with 10 bases between. Germline-derived CDR1 and CDR2 are SGHVS and FNYEAQ. The CDR3 contains 13 residues. The CDR3: CASSSAPRYGYTF. Written as DNA, the CDR3 is TGTGCCAGCAGCTCCGCCCCCCGCTATGGCTACACCTTC.

Ten or more counts support this clonotype. The rearrangement links TRBV20-1 to TRBJ1-2, with a weak D call TRBD1 (5 bases). Trimming cost V 3 bases and J 3 bases, with 11 bases left between them. The CDR3 consists of 13 residues. CDR1 is DFQATT and CDR2 is SNEGSKA in the germline V gene (reference sequence). The CDR3 here is CSARPGTDYGYTF. For the CDR3, the DNA is TGCAGTGCTAGGCCCGGGACCGACTATGGCTACACCTTC.

The chain combines TRBV5-1 with TRBJ2-5; the D is unclear. V lost 2 bases and J lost 4, with 12 bases in between. The CDR3 has 14 residues. Germline loops: CDR1 SGHRS, CDR2 YFSETQ. CDR3 sequence reads: CASSLQPSGETQYF. CDR3 coding DNA: TGCGCCAGCAGCTTACAACCCTCGGGAGAGACCCAGTACTTC.

This clonotype appeared many times. The V call is TRBV5-6, the J call TRBJ1-2; a weak D match, TRBD1 (5 bases). The germline V and J ends were trimmed by 0 bases and 1 base, with 10 bases remaining between them. This CDR3 has 15 amino acids. Germline V gene lookup returns CDR1 SGHDT and CDR2 YYEEEE. The CDR3 sequence is CASSLGGPSNYGYTF. The CDR3 DNA sequence: TGTGCCAGCAGCTTGGGGGGCCCGAGTAACTATGGCTACACCTTC.

This clonotype was seen at least ten times. J is TRBJ2-7 and V is TRBV5-1; 13 bases agree with TRBD2. The CDR3 extends over 16 amino acids. Germline V gene data show CDR1 as SGHRS and CDR2 as YFSETQ. J lost 4 bases, V lost 1 base, and 5 bases had no gene match. The chain's CDR3 is CASSLNLLAGGYEQYF. The CDR3 nucleotides read TGCGCCAGCAGCTTGAATCTACTAGCGGGAGGGTACGAGCAGTACTTC.